The 13 T cell receptor beta chains below all came from one sample that was sequenced in a study of shared clonotypes between healthy human individuals. Data came from immunoSEQ multiplex PCR; TCRdb stores just in-frame clones and leaves some out. The sample records hundreds of thousands of clones, about two thirds being singletons. The sequenced sample consisted of memory CD4+ T cells sorted from blood. Subset given: CD45RA-negative fraction. The receptors derive from a woman aged 25 to 45 in good health.

The J gene is TRBJ2-7, the V gene TRBV7-6; a weak D match, TRBD1 (5 bases). Per the germline V gene, CDR1 is SGHVS and CDR2 is FNYEAQ. The CDR3 consists of 12 residues. Trimming took 3 bases from V and 6 from J, leaving 9 bases between them. The CDR3 nucleotides read TGTGCCAGCAGCTTTGCCAGGGCCGAGCAGTACTTC. This codes for CASSFARAEQYF.

This clone occurred once. The chain employs TRBV4-2 and TRBJ2-5; D uncertain. Near its end, the DNA agrees better with TRBJ2-7, so the J call may be wrong. The CDR3 runs 13 residues. The germline CDR1 and CDR2 sequences are LGHNA and YNFKEQ. In nucleotides, the CDR3 is TGTGCCAGCAGCCAAGAATCGCGATCCGAGCAGTACTTC. Translation: CASSQESRSEQYF.

The chain combines TRBV18 with TRBJ2-7, with 9 bases fitting TRBD1. Losses at the gene ends were 0 bases for V and 3 bases for J; bases not matched to a gene: 6. Germline V gives CDR1 KGHSH, CDR2 LQKENI. The CDR3 sequence is 16 residues long. The CDR3 region is CASSPPGTGGYYEQYF. The CDR3 nucleotides are TGTGCCAGCTCACCACCCGGAACAGGGGGCTACTACGAGCAGTACTTC. The complete variable domain, with remaining parts taken from reference TRBV18 and TRBJ2-7, reads NAGVMQNPRHLVRRRGQEARLRCSPMKGHSHVYWYRQLPEEGLKFMVYLQKENIIDESGMPKERFSAEFPKEGPSILRIQQVVRGDSAAYFCASSPPGTGGYYEQYFGPGTRLTVT.

The genes are TRBV11-2 and TRBJ2-7, with 12 nucleotides matching TRBD2. The CDR3 loop spans 14 amino acids. Germline trimming cut 3 bases from V and 9 bases from J; bases unmatched to any gene: 6. The germline V gene encodes CDR1 SGHAT and CDR2 FQNNGV. The CDR3 protein is CASSFRTSGRSQYF. The CDR3 region has the DNA TGTGCCAGCAGCTTCCGAACTAGCGGGAGGTCGCAGTACTTC.

V gene TRBV5-1 combines with J gene TRBJ1-1; 8 bases agree with TRBD1. CDR1 is SGHRS and CDR2 is YFSETQ in the germline V gene. The CDR3 length is 17 residues. V lost 5 bases and J lost 0; bases outside the gene matches: 12. This CDR3 is CASSSGQGRVMNTEAFF. The DNA of the CDR3 is TGCGCCAGCAGTTCTGGACAGGGCCGCGTCATGAACACTGAAGCTTTCTTT.

The chain recombines TRBV30 with TRBJ1-4; D unresolved. Germline values: CDR1 GTSNPN, CDR2 SVGIG (reference sequence). The CDR3 covers 12 residues. V dropped 2 bases and J dropped 10 bases, with 11 bases sitting between them. CDR3 amino acids: CAWSYAGGKLFF. CDR3 DNA: TGTGCCTGGAGTTATGCCGGTGGAAAACTGTTTTTT.

The J gene is TRBJ2-2, the V gene TRBV4-2; 8 bases match TRBD2. From germline, CDR1 is LGHNA and CDR2 YNFKEQ. V shed 3 bases, J shed 1 base, and the junction held 4 bases outside the gene matches. The CDR3 covers 16 residues. In nucleotides, the CDR3 is TGTGCCAGCAGCCATCGACTAGCGCTGAACACCGGGGAGCTGTTTTTT. The encoded protein is CASSHRLALNTGELFF.

The rearrangement uses TRBV14 and TRBJ2-2; 9 bases are shared with TRBD1. Germline loops: CDR1 SGHDN, CDR2 FVKESK. The length of the CDR3 is 15 residues. V gave up 6 bases and J gave up 4 bases; unmatched junction bases: 6. This CDR3 reads CASSRRQGVTGELFF. CDR3 coding DNA: TGTGCCAGCAGTAGACGACAGGGGGTCACCGGGGAGCTGTTTTTT.

The chain joins TRBV28 to TRBJ2-3; the match to TRBD2 covers 13 bases. CDR1 is MDHEN and CDR2 is SYDVKM in the germline V gene. V shed 6 bases, J shed 5 bases, and the junction held 8 bases outside the gene matches. The length of the CDR3 is 16 residues. The CDR3 bases are TGTGCCAGCAGCCCCGGACTAGCGGGAGTTCGAGATACGCAGTATTTT. It codes for CASSPGLAGVRDTQYF. The variable domain in full, with the rest retrieved from reference TRBV28 and TRBJ2-3, is DVKVTQSSRYLVKRTGEKVFLECVQDMDHENMFWYRQDPGLGLRLIYFSYDVKMKEKGDIPEGYSVSREKKERFSLILESASTNQTSMYLCASSPGLAGVRDTQYFGPGTRLTVL.

The chain employs TRBV30 and TRBJ1-4; D ambiguous. V was pared by 3 bases and J by 3 bases, with 23 bases between. Germline V gene sequence: CDR1 GTSNPN, CDR2 SVGIG (reference sequence). CDR3 length: 18 amino acids. The CDR3 bases are TGTGCCTGGAGCGTCGAGAGGACCTCCAACAGACCTAATGAAAAACTGTTTTTT. It encodes CAWSVERTSNRPNEKLFF.

The genes are TRBV13 and TRBJ2-3, with a tentative D call TRBD2 (5 bases). Looked up from germline, CDR1 is PRHDT and CDR2 is FYEKMQ (reference sequence). The CDR3 sequence is 17 residues long. Trimming pared 3 bases from V and 1 base from J, leaving 17 bases between. The CDR3 DNA reads as TGTGCCAGCAGCTTGGGTGGATTAGCGTTAGGCACAGATACGCAGTATTTT. Its protein product is CASSLGGLALGTDTQYF.

About this clone: The sample contains more than one DNA sequence encoding this CDR3. This sequence joins TRBV25-1 and TRBJ2-3; D not certain. This CDR3 is 12 amino acids long. Germline V gene lookup returns CDR1 MGHDK and CDR2 SYGVNS. V dropped 4 bases and J dropped 3 bases, with 5 bases sitting between them. In DNA form, the CDR3 reads TGTGCCAGCAGTGTCAGGACAGATACGCAGTATTTT. It yields the protein CASSVRTDTQYF.

The V and J genes are TRBV5-1 and TRBJ2-2; tentatively, D is TRBD2 (6 bases). V was pared by 2 bases and J by 5 bases, with 13 bases between. Germline CDR1 and CDR2: SGHRS and YFSETQ. CDR3 size: 15 residues. For the CDR3, the DNA is TGCGCCAGCAGCTTTTCCGGGACTCAAACCGGGGAGCTGTTTTTT. Its translation is CASSFSGTQTGELFF.